Below, 14 T cell receptor beta chains from the same sample are listed, as sequenced in a study of blood T cell repertoires in COVID-19 (dated by TCRdb to the early 2020s). The library relied on the immunoSEQ multiplex PCR assay. TCRdb took over this immuneACCESS table, retaining in-frame rearrangements with V and J assigned. Such tables are incomplete; in checked studies, under half of the missing clones stem from an unresolved V gene, and the remainder is unexplained. The sample table shows 150,000 or so clones, and 76% are seen once. The ten largest account for more than 3.5% of the sample. Sequencing was carried out using peripheral blood. The receptors derive from an elderly woman with active or convalescent COVID-19.

The chain employs TRBV15 and TRBJ2-7, with 7 bases that match TRBD1. The V segment lost 0 bases and the J segment 0 bases; nucleotides outside the gene matches: 5. Germline loops: CDR1 LNHNV, CDR2 YYDKDF (reference sequence). This CDR3 spans 16 amino acids. The DNA of the CDR3 is TGTGCCACCAGCAGAGATGGGACAGCGAGCTCCTACGAGCAGTACTTC. As protein: CATSRDGTASSYEQYF. Full variable domain (remainder filled in from reference TRBV15 and TRBJ2-7): DAMVIQNPRYQVTQFGKPVTLSCSQTLNHNVMYWYQQKSSQAPKLLFHYYDKDFNNEADTPDNFQSRRPNTSFCFLDIRSPGLGDTAMYLCATSRDGTASSYEQYFGPGTRLTVT.

Worth noting for this clone: At one boundary the junction diverges from the germline segment, which might be a read error. The CDR3 DNA sequence: TGTGCCAGGAGTTCGGGGAGCCTCTCTGGGGCCAACGTCCTGACTTTC. This translates into CARSSGSLSGANVLTF. The gene calls are TRBV6-5 and TRBJ2-6; D might be TRBD2 (5 bases). The germline gives CDR1 MNHEY, CDR2 SVGAGI. The CDR3 consists of 16 residues.

The rearrangement joins TRBV7-2 to TRBJ2-1; TRBD2 matches at 10 bases. This CDR3 contains 15 residues. The V gene end was trimmed by 5 bases and the J gene end by 4 bases; junction bases not matched to a gene: 5. CDR1 SGHTA and CDR2 FQGNSA come from the germline V gene. The CDR3 DNA follows: TGTGCCAGCAGCAAGACTAGCGGGCAATACAATGAGCAGTTCTTC. It is translated as CASSKTSGQYNEQFF.

This clone came up a few times. The chain joins TRBV19 to TRBJ2-7, with a possible D match to TRBD1 (6 bases). V was cut by 4 bases and J by 0 bases, with 10 bases left in between. Per germline, CDR1 LNHDA and CDR2 SQIVND (reference sequence). The CDR3 is 14 amino acids. CDR3 sequence: CASSNRASSYEQYF. DNA for the CDR3: TGTGCCAGTAGTAACAGGGCCTCCTCCTACGAGCAGTACTTC.

The rearrangement uses TRBV4-2 and TRBJ2-3, with 11 positions matching TRBD2. CDR3 length: 16 amino acids. Germline V gene data show CDR1 as LGHNA and CDR2 as YNFKEQ. V gave up 3 bases and J gave up 5 bases; unmatched junction bases: 7. The CDR3 here is CASSQASGGRKDTQYF. CDR3 nucleotides: TGTGCCAGCAGCCAGGCTAGCGGGGGGCGGAAAGATACGCAGTATTTT.

In its sample, this clone was seen once. The gene calls are TRBV4-1 and TRBJ1-2; no clear D. The CDR3 runs to 12 residues. Trimming took 1 base from V and 8 from J, leaving 8 bases between them. The V gene's germline CDR1 is MGHRA and CDR2 YSYEKL. CDR3 amino acids: CASSQVSGGYTF. The CDR3 coding sequence is TGCGCCAGCAGCCAAGTATCAGGAGGCTACACCTTC.

This clone appeared a few times. The rearrangement uses TRBV6-4 and TRBJ2-2; D is ambiguous. The CDR3 extends over 14 amino acids. CDR1 and CDR2 (germline): MRHNA, SNTAGT. V was cut by 5 bases and J by 1 base, with 8 bases left in between. The CDR3 is CASSYQENTGELFF. CDR3 nucleotide sequence: TGTGCCAGCAGTTATCAGGAGAACACCGGGGAGCTGTTTTTT.

This clone was detected once. V usage is TRBV6-5 and J usage is TRBJ2-7; D may be TRBD1 (5 bases). The CDR3 runs 14 residues. V lost 2 bases and J 2 bases, leaving 10 bases between the germline ends. From germline, CDR1 is MNHEY and CDR2 SVGAGI. The CDR3 nucleotides read TGTGCCAGCAGTTACCCAGGGCCCACCTACGAGCAGTACTTC. It yields the protein CASSYPGPTYEQYF.

The chain carries TRBV6-5 and TRBJ2-1, with D maybe TRBD1 (5 bases). Trimming took off 11 bases at V and 0 bases at J, with 11 bases between the two ends. The CDR3 spans 13 residues. The germline CDR1 and CDR2 sequences are MNHEY and SVGAGI. Here the CDR3 reads CAGRQNSYNEQFF. The CDR3 coding sequence is TGTGCCGGAAGACAGAACTCCTACAATGAGCAGTTCTTC.

The rearrangement uses TRBV3-1 (or the pseudogene TRBV3-2) and TRBJ2-1, with TRBD2 as a possible D gene (6 bases). CDR1 is LGHDT and CDR2 is YNNKEL in the germline V gene (reference sequence). The V gene lost 4 bases and the J gene lost 1 base, with 14 bases spanning the gap. There are 16 residues in the CDR3. The CDR3 loop is CASSPQGAGSYNEQFF. The CDR3 DNA reads as TGTGCCAGCAGCCCTCAGGGTGCGGGGTCCTACAATGAGCAGTTCTTC.

The V and J genes are TRBV11-2 and TRBJ2-1, with 14 bases identical to TRBD2. Losses at the gene ends were 4 bases for V and 3 bases for J; bases not matched to a gene: 8. The CDR3 sequence is 18 residues long. In germline, CDR1 is SGHAT, CDR2 FQNNGV. The CDR3 reads CASSSPGLAGGFYNEQFF. The CDR3 bases are TGTGCCAGCAGCTCCCCCGGACTAGCGGGGGGTTTCTACAATGAGCAGTTCTTC.

This clone was seen more than once but under ten times. The chain combines TRBV19 with TRBJ1-5; D unresolved. The germline V and J ends were trimmed by 6 bases and 0 bases, with 9 bases remaining between them. Germline-derived CDR1 and CDR2 are LNHDA and SQIVND (reference sequence). CDR3 length: 14 amino acids. DNA of the CDR3: TGTGCCAGTAGCAATCAGTATAGCAATCAGCCCCAGCATTTT. It translates to CASSNQYSNQPQHF.

V gene TRBV7-6 combines with J gene TRBJ1-6; the match to TRBD1 covers 9 bases. The CDR3 totals 14 residues. Trimming removed 6 bases from V and 10 bases from J; junction bases left unmatched: 7. CDR1 is SGHVS and CDR2 is FNYEAQ in the germline V gene. CDR3: CASSPGTGSSPLHF. In nucleotides, the CDR3 is TGTGCCAGCAGTCCCGGGACAGGGTCCTCACCCCTCCACTTT. Full variable domain (outside the CDR3, taken from reference TRBV7-6 and TRBJ1-6): GAGVSQSPRYKVTKRGQDVALRCDPISGHVSLYWYRQALGQGPEFLTYFNYEAQQDKSGLPNDRFSAERPEGSISTLTIQRTEQRDSAMYRCASSPGTGSSPLHFGNGTRLTVT.

In its sample, this clone was seen once. The chain combines TRBV5-1 with TRBJ2-5, with 11 bases lining up with TRBD2. Germline CDR1 is SGHRS and CDR2 is YFSETQ. The CDR3 sequence is 15 residues long. Trimming took 4 bases from V and 5 from J; bases not matched to a gene: 7. The CDR3 DNA sequence: TGCGCCAGCAGCCCTAGCGGGGGGCACGGGGAGACCCAGTACTTC. This translates into CASSPSGGHGETQYF.